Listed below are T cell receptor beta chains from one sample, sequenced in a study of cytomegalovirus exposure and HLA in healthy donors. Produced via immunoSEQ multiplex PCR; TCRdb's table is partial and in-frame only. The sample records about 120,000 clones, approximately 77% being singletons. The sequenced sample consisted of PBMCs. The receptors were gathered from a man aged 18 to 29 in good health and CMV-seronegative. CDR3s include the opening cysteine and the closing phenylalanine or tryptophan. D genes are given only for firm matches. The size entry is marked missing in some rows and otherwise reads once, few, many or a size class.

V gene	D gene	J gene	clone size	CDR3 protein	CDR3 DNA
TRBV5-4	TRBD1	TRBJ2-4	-	CASSPHPVDRGYIQYF	TGTGCCAGCAGCCCACACCCGGTGGACAGGGGATACATTCAGTACTTC
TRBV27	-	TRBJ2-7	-	CASSFQGPAYEQYF	TGTGCCAGCAGTTTTCAGGGCCCGGCCTACGAGCAGTACTTC
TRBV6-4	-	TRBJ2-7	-	CASSEGPGSYEQYF	TGTGCCAGCAGTGAGGGGCCAGGATCCTACGAGCAGTACTTC
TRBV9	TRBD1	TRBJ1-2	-	CASSETPGQGIHGYTF	TGTGCCAGCAGTGAAACCCCGGGACAGGGAATCCATGGCTACACCTTC
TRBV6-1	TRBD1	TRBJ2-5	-	CASSNQGAGETQYF	TGTGCCAGCTCCAATCAGGGGGCGGGAGAGACCCAGTACTTC
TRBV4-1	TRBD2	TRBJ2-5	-	CASSQDPAGGPQETQYF	TGCGCCAGCAGCCAAGATCCAGCGGGGGGGCCCCAAGAGACCCAGTACTTC
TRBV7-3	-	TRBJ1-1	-	CASSSGGWNTEAFF	TGTGCCAGCAGCTCGGGGGGTTGGAACACTGAAGCTTTCTTT
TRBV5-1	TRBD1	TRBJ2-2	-	CASSLIQGRNTGELFF	TGCGCCAGCAGCTTAATACAGGGGAGGAACACCGGGGAGCTGTTTTTT
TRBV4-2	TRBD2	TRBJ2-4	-	CASSPFRGGDLLAKNIQYF	TGTGCCAGCAGCCCCTTCCGGGGGGGCGACCTTTTAGCCAAAAACATTCAGTACTTC
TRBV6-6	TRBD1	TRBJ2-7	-	CASSYYLQGAGDEQYF	TGTGCCAGCAGTTACTACTTACAGGGGGCAGGAGACGAGCAGTACTTC
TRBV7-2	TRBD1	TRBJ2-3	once	CASRTGGGSTDTQYF	TGTGCCAGCAGAACAGGGGGCGGCAGCACAGATACGCAGTATTTT
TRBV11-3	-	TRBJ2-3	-	CASSLGAGDTDTQYF	TGTGCCAGCAGCTTAGGAGCTGGAGACACAGATACGCAGTATTTT
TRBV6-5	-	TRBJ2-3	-	CAGSKAVGTDTQYF	TGTGCCGGCAGTAAGGCTGTAGGGACTGATACGCAGTATTTT
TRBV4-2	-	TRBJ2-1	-	CASSQGDRNYYEQFF	TGTGCCAGCAGCCAAGGAGACAGGAATTATTATGAGCAGTTCTTC
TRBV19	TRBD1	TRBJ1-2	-	CASSRGQGTGYTF	TGTGCCAGTAGTCGAGGACAGGGTACTGGCTACACCTTC
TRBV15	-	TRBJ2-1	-	CATSRDHQGGGFYNEQFF	TGTGCCACCAGCAGAGATCACCAGGGGGGAGGCTTCTACAATGAGCAGTTCTTC
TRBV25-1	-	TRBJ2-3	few	CASSLDSATTDTQYF	TGTGCCAGCAGTTTGGACAGCGCGACCACAGATACGCAGTATTTT
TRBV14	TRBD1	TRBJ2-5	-	CASSPLGQGQETQYF	TGTGCCAGCAGCCCCCTGGGACAGGGCCAAGAGACCCAGTACTTC
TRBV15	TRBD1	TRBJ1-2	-	CATSRDLTGAGGYTF	TGTGCCACCAGCAGAGATCTGACAGGGGCGGGTGGCTACACCTTC
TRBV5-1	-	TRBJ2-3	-	CASSPRPGTDTQYF	TGCGCCAGCAGCCCGCGCCCGGGCACAGATACGCAGTATTTT
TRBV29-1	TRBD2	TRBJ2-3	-	CSVGDYPTDTQYF	TGCAGCGTGGGGGACTACCCCACAGATACGCAGTATTTT
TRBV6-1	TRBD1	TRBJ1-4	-	CASSVQGLAEKLFF	TGTGCCAGCAGCGTACAGGGGTTGGCTGAAAAACTGTTTTTT
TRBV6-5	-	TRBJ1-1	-	CASEDRDTEAFF	TGTGCCAGCGAGGATCGAGACACTGAAGCTTTCTTT
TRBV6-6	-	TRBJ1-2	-	CASSYLNRDVYGYTF	TGTGCCAGCAGTTACTTGAACAGGGACGTCTATGGCTACACCTTC